This paragraph covers one TCR beta chain sequence. The data originate from a study of blood T cell repertoires in COVID-19. This table comes from immunoSEQ multiplex PCR, and its TCRdb copy is limited to in-frame clones, with some not included. The sample carries under 300,000 clones, around 80% recorded once. The sequence came from a woman aged 18-35 years with acute or convalescent COVID-19. The sample was peripheral blood.

The CDR3 here is CASSQDGRRGTTGGLIDTQYF. DNA of the CDR3: TGCGCCAGCAGCCAAGATGGGCGGAGAGGGACTACCGGAGGGTTAATAGATACGCAGTATTTT. The chain carries TRBV4-3 and TRBJ2-3, with TRBD2 identical over 7 bases. The CDR3 length is 21 residues. Germline values: CDR1 LGHNA, CDR2 YSLEER. V gave up 0 bases and J gave up 5 bases; unmatched junction bases: 23.